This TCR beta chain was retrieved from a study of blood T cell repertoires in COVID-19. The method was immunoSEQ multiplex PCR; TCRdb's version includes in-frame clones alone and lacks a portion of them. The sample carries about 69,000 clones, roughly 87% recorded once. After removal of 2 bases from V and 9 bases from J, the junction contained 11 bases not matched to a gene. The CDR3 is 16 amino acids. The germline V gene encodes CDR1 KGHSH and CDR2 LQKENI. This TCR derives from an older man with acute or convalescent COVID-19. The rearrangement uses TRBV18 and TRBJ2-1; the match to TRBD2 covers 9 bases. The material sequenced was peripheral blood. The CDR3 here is CASSPSGREGTFEQFF. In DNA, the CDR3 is TGTGCCAGCTCACCATCGGGGCGGGAGGGGACATTTGAGCAGTTCTTC.